Presented here are 16 T cell receptor beta chains from one specimen sequenced in a study of T cell repertoires in cytomegalovirus infection. TCRdb fed the reads into MiXCR, producing one record per CDR3 protein. The table records about 900,000 distinct CDR3 sequences, roughly 31% of them present only once. For these receptors, no antigen is known. The specimen was cultured CD8+ T cells from PBMCs, collected from culture after CMV antigen stimulation. The source of these receptors is a human donor in good health (CMV status not recorded). Some clones in this sample may be carry-over from other donors' samples.

By proportion, this clonotype is medium-sized. This rearrangement joins TRBV7-6 to TRBJ1-5; D perhaps matches TRBD1 (5 bases). Trimming left V 3 bases short and J 0 bases short, with 9 bases between. CDR3 length: 15 residues. Germline V gene sequence: CDR1 SGHVS, CDR2 FNYEAQ. The CDR3 coding sequence is TGTGCCAGCAGCTTCTACAGGAATAGCAATCAGCCCCAGCATTTT. This gives the protein CASSFYRNSNQPQHF.

This clonotype appeared a few times. The V and J genes are TRBV7-6 and TRBJ1-2, with D unclear. CDR3 length: 15 residues. V shed 5 bases and J shed 4 bases, with 17 bases lying between them. Germline lookup yields CDR1 SGHVS and CDR2 FNYEAQ. CDR3 residues: CASSLETDASYGYTF. The CDR3 coding sequence is TGTGCCAGCAGCCTCGAGACGGACGCCTCCTATGGCTACACCTTC.

This clonotype was counted ten times or more. This rearrangement joins TRBV12-3 or TRBV12-4 to TRBJ1-5; 7 nucleotides match TRBD1. V lost 3 bases, J lost 4 bases, and 0 bases stayed unmatched. CDR3 length: 13 residues. CDR3 region: CASSLTGNQPQHF. The CDR3 nucleotides are TGTGCCAGCAGTTTGACAGGGAATCAGCCCCAGCATTTT.

This rearrangement joins TRBV4-1 to TRBJ2-1, with TRBD1 identical over 8 bases. After removal of 8 bases from V and 4 bases from J, the junction contained 7 bases not matched to a gene. This CDR3 has 14 residues. CDR1 is MGHRA and CDR2 is YSYEKL in the germline V gene. CDR3 DNA sequence: TGCGCCAGCGGCAGGGGGCTGACTTACAATGAGCAGTTCTTC. This codes for CASGRGLTYNEQFF.

The rearrangement links TRBV6-5 to TRBJ2-7; 10 bases align to TRBD2. The V gene end was trimmed by 6 bases and the J gene end by 3 bases; junction bases not matched to a gene: 14. Germline V CDR1 and CDR2: MNHEY, SVGAGI. This CDR3 has 17 residues. CDR3 protein: CASRLVAGGPLIYEQYF. As DNA, the CDR3 is TGTGCCAGCAGATTAGTAGCGGGGGGCCCCCTAATCTACGAGCAGTACTTC.

The V and J genes are TRBV6-5 and TRBJ1-6; 9 nucleotides match TRBD1. Germline V gene lookup returns CDR1 MNHEY and CDR2 SVGAGI. The trim removed 6 bases at V and 9 bases at J, leaving 9 bases unmatched. This CDR3 has 15 residues. The CDR3 DNA follows: TGTGCCAGCAGCCTCCGGGACAGGGCCCGTTCACCCCTCCACTTT. It is translated as CASSLRDRARSPLHF.

The rearrangement joins TRBV10-3 to TRBJ2-5; D possibly corresponds to TRBD1 (6 bases). V was clipped by 4 bases and J by 3 bases, with 9 bases between them. This CDR3 comprises 13 residues. Germline loops: CDR1 ENHRY, CDR2 SYGVKD. As DNA, the CDR3 is TGTGCCATCAGTGGGGCAGGGGAAGAGACCCAGTACTTC. Its translation is CAISGAGEETQYF.

This clonotype came up a few times. The chain is built from TRBV7-6 and TRBJ1-1, with 8 positions matching TRBD1. The V gene end was trimmed by 11 bases and the J gene end by 6 bases; junction bases not matched to a gene: 14. CDR3 length: 14 residues. Germline CDR1 SGHVS, CDR2 FNYEAQ. DNA of the CDR3: TGTGCCGGAGGACAGGGAGAATTTCAGGCTGAAGCTTTCTTT. This gives the protein CAGGQGEFQAEAFF.

The chain recombines TRBV12-5 with TRBJ2-7, with D tentatively TRBD1 (6 bases). Germline V gives CDR1 LGHNT, CDR2 FRNRAP. V was shortened by 2 bases and J by 5 bases, with 13 bases between the two germline ends. The CDR3 consists of 14 residues. The CDR3 DNA reads as TGTGCTAGTGGTTTGAACAGGGTCGGGGACGAGCAGTACTTC. Its protein is CASGLNRVGDEQYF. Variable domain in full (rest from reference TRBV12-5 and TRBJ2-7): DARVTQTPRHKVTEMGQEVTMRCQPILGHNTVFWYRQTMMQGLELLAYFRNRAPLDDSGMPKDRFSAEMPDATLATLKIQPSEPRDSAVYFCASGLNRVGDEQYFGPGTRLTVT.

J is TRBJ2-7 and V is TRBV6-2 or TRBV6-3; D not resolved. The CDR3 is 12 amino acids. CDR1 is MNHEY and CDR2 is SVGEGT in the germline V gene. V lost 6 bases and J lost 4, with 10 bases in between. CDR3 loop: CASRTVRYEQYF. In DNA, the CDR3 is TGTGCCAGCAGAACCGTCAGGTACGAGCAGTACTTC.

This clonotype has just a few counts. The genes are TRBV27 and TRBJ2-5; D might be TRBD2 (5 bases). Trimming left V 3 bases short and J 2 bases short, with 13 bases between. Germline V gene lookup returns CDR1 MNHEY and CDR2 SMNVEV (reference sequence). CDR3 length equals 15 residues. CDR3 loop: CASSFSSPPQETQYF. Here the CDR3 DNA reads TGTGCCAGCAGTTTTTCTAGCCCCCCTCAAGAGACCCAGTACTTC.

This clonotype was seen only a few times. V and J are TRBV7-6 and TRBJ1-2; D remains ambiguous. The germline V gene has CDR1 SGHVS and CDR2 FNYEAQ. This CDR3 comprises 12 residues. The ends were cut back, 3 bases at V and 6 bases at J, with 8 bases in the middle. The CDR3 region is CASSLWSNGYTF. The CDR3 bases are TGTGCCAGCAGCTTGTGGTCCAATGGCTACACCTTC.

The chain has TRBV27 and TRBJ2-2; TRBD2 is a possible D gene (5 bases). CDR3 length: 16 residues. CDR1 is MNHEY and CDR2 is SMNVEV in the germline V gene (reference sequence). V dropped 3 bases and J dropped 4 bases, with 15 bases sitting between them. The CDR3 here is CASSLSGRDSTGELFF. The CDR3 DNA reads as TGTGCCAGCAGTTTGTCGGGGAGAGATAGCACCGGGGAGCTGTTTTTT.

J is TRBJ2-1 and V is TRBV2; the D gene is possibly TRBD2 (5 bases). The ends were cut back, 3 bases at V and 0 bases at J, with 6 bases in the middle. The CDR3 is 14 amino acids. CDR1 SNHLY and CDR2 FYNNEI come from the germline V gene. DNA for the CDR3: TGTGCCAGCAGTGACGGACTCTCCTACAATGAGCAGTTCTTC. Translating gives CASSDGLSYNEQFF. Variable domain in full (rest from reference TRBV2 and TRBJ2-1): EPEVTQTPSHQVTQMGQEVILRCVPISNHLYFYWYRQILGQKVEFLVSFYNNEISEKSEIFDDQFSVERPDGSNFTLKIRSTKLEDSAMYFCASSDGLSYNEQFFGPGTRLTVL.

This clonotype was counted between two and nine times. The rearrangement joins TRBV15 to TRBJ1-1; D ambiguous. The CDR3 is made up of 13 amino acids. CDR1 and CDR2 (germline): LNHNV, YYDKDF (reference sequence). The V end lost 1 base, the J end lost 4 bases, and 7 bases lay between the germline ends. The CDR3 DNA follows: TGTGCCACCAGCAGAGTTCGTGGCACTGAAGCTTTCTTT. Amino acid sequence: CATSRVRGTEAFF.

This clonotype was counted at least ten times. The chain uses TRBV7-3 and TRBJ2-3; D is perhaps TRBD2 (6 bases). The CDR3 sequence is 14 residues long. Trimming left V 4 bases short and J 2 bases short, with 10 bases between. Per the germline V gene, CDR1 is SGHTA and CDR2 is FQGTGA. The CDR3 is CASSSPGLTDTQYF. In DNA form, the CDR3 reads TGTGCCAGCAGCTCCCCGGGACTCACAGATACGCAGTATTTT.